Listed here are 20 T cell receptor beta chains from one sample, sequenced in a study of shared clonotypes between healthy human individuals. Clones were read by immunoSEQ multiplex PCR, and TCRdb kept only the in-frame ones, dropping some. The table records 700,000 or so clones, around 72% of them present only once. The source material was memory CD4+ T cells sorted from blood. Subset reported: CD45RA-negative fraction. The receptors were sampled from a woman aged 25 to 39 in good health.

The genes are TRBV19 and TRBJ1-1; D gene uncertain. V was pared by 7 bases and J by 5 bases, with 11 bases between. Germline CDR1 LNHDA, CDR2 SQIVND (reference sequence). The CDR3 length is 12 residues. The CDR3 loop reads CASTREGTEAFF. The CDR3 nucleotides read TGTGCCAGTACCCGGGAGGGAACTGAAGCTTTCTTT.

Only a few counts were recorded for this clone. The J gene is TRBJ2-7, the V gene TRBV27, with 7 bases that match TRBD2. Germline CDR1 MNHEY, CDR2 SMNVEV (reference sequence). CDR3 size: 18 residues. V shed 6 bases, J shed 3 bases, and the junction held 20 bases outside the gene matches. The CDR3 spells CASSPRPPLAEKSYEQYF. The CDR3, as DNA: TGTGCCAGCAGCCCCCGCCCGCCGCTAGCGGAGAAGAGCTACGAGCAGTACTTC.

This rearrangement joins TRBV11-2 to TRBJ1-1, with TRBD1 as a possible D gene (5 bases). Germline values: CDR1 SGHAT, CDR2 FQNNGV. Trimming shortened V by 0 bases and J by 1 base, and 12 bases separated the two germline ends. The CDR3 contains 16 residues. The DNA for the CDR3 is TGTGCCAGCAGCTTAGAGAGGGGCCTAGGGAACACTGAAGCTTTCTTT. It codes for CASSLERGLGNTEAFF. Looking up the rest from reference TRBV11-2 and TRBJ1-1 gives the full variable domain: EAGVAQSPRYKIIEKRQSVAFWCNPISGHATLYWYQQILGQGPKLLIQFQNNGVVDDSQLPKDRFSAERLKGVDSTLKIQPAKLEDSAVYLCASSLERGLGNTEAFFGQGTRLTVV.

Written as DNA, the CDR3 is TGTGCCAGCAGTGAACCGACTTCCAACACCGGGGAGCTGTTTTTT. Amino acid sequence: CASSEPTSNTGELFF. This chain joins TRBV2 and TRBJ2-2; D gene uncertain. The V end was cut by 2 bases, the J end by 2 bases, with 9 bases between. This CDR3 spans 15 amino acids. Germline-derived CDR1 and CDR2 are SNHLY and FYNNEI.

The CDR3 DNA reads TGTGCCAGTGTTGGACTAGCGGAGCAGTTCTTC. Translating it yields CASVGLAEQFF. This chain connects TRBV2 to TRBJ2-1, with 9 bases that match TRBD2. Germline V gene data show CDR1 as SNHLY and CDR2 as FYNNEI. The V and J ends lost 9 bases and 10 bases, in that order; junction bases with no gene match: 4. The CDR3 covers 11 residues.

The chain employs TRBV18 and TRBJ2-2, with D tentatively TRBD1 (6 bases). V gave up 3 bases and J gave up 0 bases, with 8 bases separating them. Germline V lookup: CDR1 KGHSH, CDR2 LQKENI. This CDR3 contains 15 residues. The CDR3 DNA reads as TGTGCCAGCTCACCGGACAGAGCGAACACCGGGGAGCTGTTTTTT. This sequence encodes CASSPDRANTGELFF. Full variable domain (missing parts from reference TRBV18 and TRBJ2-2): NAGVMQNPRHLVRRRGQEARLRCSPMKGHSHVYWYRQLPEEGLKFMVYLQKENIIDESGMPKERFSAEFPKEGPSILRIQQVVRGDSAAYFCASSPDRANTGELFFGEGSRLTVL.

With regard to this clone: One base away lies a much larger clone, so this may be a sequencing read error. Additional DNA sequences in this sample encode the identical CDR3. The CDR3: CASSLRTSGLNEQFF. The CDR3 DNA follows: TGTGCCAGCAGCTTAAGAACTAGCGGGTTGAATGAGCAGTTCTTC. The chain uses TRBV11-2 and TRBJ2-1, with 9 bases that match TRBD2. With 2 bases clipped from V and 7 bases from J, the junction kept 6 bases outside the gene matches. Germline V CDR1 and CDR2: SGHAT, FQNNGV. The CDR3 contains 15 residues. The whole variable domain, remainder taken from reference TRBV11-2 and TRBJ2-1, is EAGVAQSPRYKIIEKRQSVAFWCNPISGHATLYWYQQILGQGPKLLIQFQNNGVVDDSQLPKDRFSAERLKGVDSTLKIQPAKLEDSAVYLCASSLRTSGLNEQFFGPGTRLTVL.

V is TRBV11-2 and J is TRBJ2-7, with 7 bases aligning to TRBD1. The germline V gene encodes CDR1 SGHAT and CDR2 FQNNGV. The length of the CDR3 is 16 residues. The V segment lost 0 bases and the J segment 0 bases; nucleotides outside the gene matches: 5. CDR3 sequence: CASSLDYRGSSYEQYF. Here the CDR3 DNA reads TGTGCCAGCAGCTTAGATTACAGGGGAAGCTCCTACGAGCAGTACTTC.

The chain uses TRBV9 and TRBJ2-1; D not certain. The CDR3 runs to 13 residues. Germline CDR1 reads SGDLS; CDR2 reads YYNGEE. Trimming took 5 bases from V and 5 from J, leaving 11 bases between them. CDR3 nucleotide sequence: TGTGCCAGCAGTTCGCGCGACGACAATGAGCAGTTCTTC. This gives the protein CASSSRDDNEQFF. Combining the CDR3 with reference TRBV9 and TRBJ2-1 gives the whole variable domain DSGVTQTPKHLITATGQRVTLRCSPRSGDLSVYWYQQSLDQGLQFLIQYYNGEERAKGNILERFSAQQFPDLHSELNLSSLELGDSALYFCASSSRDDNEQFFGPGTRLTVL.

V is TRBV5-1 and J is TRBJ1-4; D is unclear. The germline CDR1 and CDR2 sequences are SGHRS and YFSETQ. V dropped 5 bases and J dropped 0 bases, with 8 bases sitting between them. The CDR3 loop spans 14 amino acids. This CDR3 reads CASRNAATNEKLFF. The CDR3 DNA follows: TGCGCCAGCAGGAACGCTGCAACTAATGAAAAACTGTTTTTT.

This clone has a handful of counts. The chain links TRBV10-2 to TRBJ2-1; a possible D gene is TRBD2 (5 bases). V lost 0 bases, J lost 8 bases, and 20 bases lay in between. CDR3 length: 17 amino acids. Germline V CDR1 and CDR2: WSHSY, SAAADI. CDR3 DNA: TGCGCCAGCAGTGAGTCGATTCTGGACTGGGCCTTGGATGAGCAGTTCTTC. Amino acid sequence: CASSESILDWALDEQFF.

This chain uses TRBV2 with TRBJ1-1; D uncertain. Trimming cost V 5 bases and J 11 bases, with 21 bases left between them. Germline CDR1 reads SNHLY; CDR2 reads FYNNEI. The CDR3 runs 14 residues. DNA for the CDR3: TGTGCCAGCAGTTCAAACACCTTCGGGAGGGCGGCTTTCTTT. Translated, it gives CASSSNTFGRAAFF.

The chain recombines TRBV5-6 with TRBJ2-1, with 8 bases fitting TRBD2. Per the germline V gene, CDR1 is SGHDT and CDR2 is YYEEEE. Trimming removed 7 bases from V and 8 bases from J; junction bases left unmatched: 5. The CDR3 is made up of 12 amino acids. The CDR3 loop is CASGTRDDEQFF. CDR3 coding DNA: TGTGCCAGCGGGACTAGGGACGATGAGCAGTTCTTC.

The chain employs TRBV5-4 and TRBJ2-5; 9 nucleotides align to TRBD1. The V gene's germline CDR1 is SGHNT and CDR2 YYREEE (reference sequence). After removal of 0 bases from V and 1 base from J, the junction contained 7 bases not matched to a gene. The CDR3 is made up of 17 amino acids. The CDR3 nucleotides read TGTGCCAGCAGCTTGGTAGGGACAGGGATCCGCCAAGAGACCCAGTACTTC. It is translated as CASSLVGTGIRQETQYF.

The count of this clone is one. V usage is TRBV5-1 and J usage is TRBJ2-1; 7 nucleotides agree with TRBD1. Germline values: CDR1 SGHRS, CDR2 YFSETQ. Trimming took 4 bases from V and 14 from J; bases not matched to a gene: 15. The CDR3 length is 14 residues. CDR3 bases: TGCGCCAGCAGCCCCGGGACAGTCGGGATTGGGAAGTTCTTC. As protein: CASSPGTVGIGKFF. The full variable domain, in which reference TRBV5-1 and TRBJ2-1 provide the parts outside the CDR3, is KAGVTQTPRYLIKTRGQQVTLSCSPISGHRSVSWYQQTPGQGLQFLFEYFSETQRNKGNFPGRFSGRQFSNSRSEMNVSTLELGDSALYLCASSPGTVGIGKFFGPGTRLTVL.

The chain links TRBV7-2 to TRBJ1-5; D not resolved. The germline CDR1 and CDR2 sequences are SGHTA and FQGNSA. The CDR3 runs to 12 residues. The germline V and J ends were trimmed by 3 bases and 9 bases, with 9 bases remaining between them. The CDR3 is CASSLIGLPQHF. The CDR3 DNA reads TGTGCCAGCAGCTTGATAGGGCTGCCCCAGCATTTT.

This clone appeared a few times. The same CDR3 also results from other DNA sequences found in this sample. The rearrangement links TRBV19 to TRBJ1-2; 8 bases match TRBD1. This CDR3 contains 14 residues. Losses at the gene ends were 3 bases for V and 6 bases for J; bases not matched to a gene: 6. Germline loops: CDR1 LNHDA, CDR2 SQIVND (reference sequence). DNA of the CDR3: TGTGCCAGTAGTATCTCAGGGGGCGAGGATGGCTACACCTTC. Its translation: CASSISGGEDGYTF.

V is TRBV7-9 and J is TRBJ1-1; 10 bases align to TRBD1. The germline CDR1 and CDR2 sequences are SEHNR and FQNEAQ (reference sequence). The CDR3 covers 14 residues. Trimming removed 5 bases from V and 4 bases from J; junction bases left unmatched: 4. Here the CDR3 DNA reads TGTGCCAGCAGCCGAGGACAGGGGGGCACTGAAGCTTTCTTT. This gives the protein CASSRGQGGTEAFF.

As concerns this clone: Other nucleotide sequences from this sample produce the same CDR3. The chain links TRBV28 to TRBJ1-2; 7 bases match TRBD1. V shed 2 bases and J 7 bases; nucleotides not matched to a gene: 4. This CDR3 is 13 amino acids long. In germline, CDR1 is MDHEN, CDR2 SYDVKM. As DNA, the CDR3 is TGTGCCAGCAGTTTACCAGGGGGAGGTGGCTACACCTTC. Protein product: CASSLPGGGGYTF.

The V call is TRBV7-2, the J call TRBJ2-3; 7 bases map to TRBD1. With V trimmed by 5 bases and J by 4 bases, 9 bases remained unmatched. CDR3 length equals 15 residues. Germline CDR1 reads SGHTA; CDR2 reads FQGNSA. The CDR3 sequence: CASSVTGTAADTQYF. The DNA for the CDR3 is TGTGCCAGCAGCGTAACCGGGACAGCAGCAGATACGCAGTATTTT.